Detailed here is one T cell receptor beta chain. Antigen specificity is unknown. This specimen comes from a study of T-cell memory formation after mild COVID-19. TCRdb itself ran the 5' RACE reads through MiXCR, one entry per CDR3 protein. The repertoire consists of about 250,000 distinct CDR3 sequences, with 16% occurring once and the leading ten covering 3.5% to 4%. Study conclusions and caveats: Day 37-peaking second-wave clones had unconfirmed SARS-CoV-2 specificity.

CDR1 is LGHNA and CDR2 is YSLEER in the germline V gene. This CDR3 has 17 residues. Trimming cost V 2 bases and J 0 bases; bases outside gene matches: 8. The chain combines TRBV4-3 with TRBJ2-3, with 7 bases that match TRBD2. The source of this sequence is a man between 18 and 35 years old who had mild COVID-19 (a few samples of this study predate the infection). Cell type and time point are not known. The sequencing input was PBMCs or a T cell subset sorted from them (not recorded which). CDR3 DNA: TGCGCCAGCAGCCAATCCCCAAGCGGGGCAAGCACAGATACGCAGTATTTT. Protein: CASSQSPSGASTDTQYF.